This record covers a single TCR beta chain. The entry originates in a study of PD-1 blockade in classical Hodgkin lymphoma. Libraries were prepared by immunoSEQ multiplex PCR; TCRdb keeps only in-frame clonotypes and omits some of them. This sample has over 85,000 clones; under 95% occur once, and the top ten carry 2%. Time point described: cycle 4 day 1 (C4D1), after 6 weeks of nivolumab. Each patient experienced a relapse that followed autologous stem cell transplantation, and brentuximab vedotin exposure varied. The length of the CDR3 is 14 residues. Trimming removed 1 base from V and 1 base from J; junction bases left unmatched: 2. Germline loops: CDR1 GTSNPN, CDR2 SVGIG (reference sequence).

The J gene is TRBJ1-1, the V gene TRBV30, with 8 bases aligning to TRBD1. The clonotype was recovered from a human donor with classical Hodgkin lymphoma. The material was peripheral blood mononuclear cells (PBMCs), obtained before the fourth cycle of nivolumab. CDR3 region: CAWSGDRRNTEAFF. CDR3 nucleotides: TGTGCCTGGAGTGGGGACAGGAGGAACACTGAAGCTTTCTTT.